This record covers a single T cell receptor (beta chain). Its specificity is not known. This entry is derived from a study of a mutant IDH1 vaccine in newly diagnosed glioma. Study at large: Antecedent treatment encompassed radiotherapy, temozolomide, or their combination; the majority received both. Scheduled at week 35, visit V12 preceded visit V13, held at week 47. Study outcomes and limitations: Whatever changes occurred in top peripheral T cell clonotypes seemed unrelated to pseudoprogression.

Time point given: week 47, end of study. A single vaccine dose contained 300 ug of mutant IDH1 20-mer peptide, and topical imiquimod was used with it. Vaccination of patients was performed eight times, in weeks 1, 3, 5, 7, 11, 15, 19 and 23. The CDR3 spans 15 residues. The trim removed 3 bases at V and 2 bases at J, leaving 6 bases unmatched. Germline V gene lookup returns CDR1 SGHDT and CDR2 YYEEEE. Generated by immunoSEQ multiplex PCR, the TCRdb table keeps only in-frame clones and is missing some. The sample shows some 10,000 clones, around 82% of them seen only once. The sample in question was PBMCs, obtained from a glioma patient whose treatment included an IDH1 peptide vaccine. The receptor was derived from a man aged 30 to 45 with glioma. The V call is TRBV5-6, the J call TRBJ2-7; TRBD2 agrees at 9 bases. CDR3 amino acids: CASSSGLALTYEQYF. The DNA of the CDR3 is TGTGCCAGCAGCTCCGGACTAGCGCTAACCTACGAGCAGTACTTC.